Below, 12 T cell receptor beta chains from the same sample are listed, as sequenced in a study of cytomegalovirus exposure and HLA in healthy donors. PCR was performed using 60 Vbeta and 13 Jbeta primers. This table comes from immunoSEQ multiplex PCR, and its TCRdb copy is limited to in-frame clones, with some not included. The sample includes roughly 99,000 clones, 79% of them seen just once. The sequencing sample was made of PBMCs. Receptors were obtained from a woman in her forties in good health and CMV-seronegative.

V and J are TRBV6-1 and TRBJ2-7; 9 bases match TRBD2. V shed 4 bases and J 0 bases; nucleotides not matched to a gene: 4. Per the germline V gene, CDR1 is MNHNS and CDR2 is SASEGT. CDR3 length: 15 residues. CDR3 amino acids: CASSVAGALSYEQYF. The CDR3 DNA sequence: TGTGCCAGCAGTGTAGCGGGGGCCCTCTCCTACGAGCAGTACTTC.

In nucleotides, the CDR3 is TGTGCCAGCAGTGAAGAATCCTATAGCACAGATACGCAGTATTTT. It yields the protein CASSEESYSTDTQYF. The genes are TRBV6-1 and TRBJ2-3; D gene ambiguous. The V gene lost 1 base and the J gene lost 0 bases, with 8 bases spanning the gap. This CDR3 contains 15 residues. CDR1 and CDR2 (germline): MNHNS, SASEGT.

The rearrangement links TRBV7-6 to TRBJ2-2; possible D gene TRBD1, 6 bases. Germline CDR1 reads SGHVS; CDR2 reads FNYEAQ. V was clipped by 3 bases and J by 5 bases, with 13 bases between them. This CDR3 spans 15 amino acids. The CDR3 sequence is CASSLRTDGTGELFF. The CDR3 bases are TGTGCCAGCAGCTTGAGGACAGACGGTACCGGGGAGCTGTTTTTT. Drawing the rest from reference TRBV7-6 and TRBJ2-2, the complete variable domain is GAGVSQSPRYKVTKRGQDVALRCDPISGHVSLYWYRQALGQGPEFLTYFNYEAQQDKSGLPNDRFSAERPEGSISTLTIQRTEQRDSAMYRCASSLRTDGTGELFFGEGSRLTVL.

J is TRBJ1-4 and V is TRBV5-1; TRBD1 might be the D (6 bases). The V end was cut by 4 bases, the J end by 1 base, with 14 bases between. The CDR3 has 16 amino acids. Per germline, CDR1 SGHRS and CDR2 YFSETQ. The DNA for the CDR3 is TGCGCCAGCAGCGGATACAGGGATCGAACTAATGAAAAACTGTTTTTT. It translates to CASSGYRDRTNEKLFF. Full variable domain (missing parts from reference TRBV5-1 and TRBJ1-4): KAGVTQTPRYLIKTRGQQVTLSCSPISGHRSVSWYQQTPGQGLQFLFEYFSETQRNKGNFPGRFSGRQFSNSRSEMNVSTLELGDSALYLCASSGYRDRTNEKLFFGSGTQLSVL.

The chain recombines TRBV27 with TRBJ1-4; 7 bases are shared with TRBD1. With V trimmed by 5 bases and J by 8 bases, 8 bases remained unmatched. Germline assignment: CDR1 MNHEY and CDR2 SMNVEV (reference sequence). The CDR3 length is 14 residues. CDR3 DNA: TGTGCCAGCAGTACCAGACAGGGTAGGGAAAAACTGTTTTTT. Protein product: CASSTRQGREKLFF.

DNA of the CDR3: TGTGCCACCAGCAGAGGGGGGGACCCCAGGACCTATGGCTACACCTTC. It yields the protein CATSRGGDPRTYGYTF. The gene calls are TRBV15 and TRBJ1-2, with TRBD1 as a possible D gene (5 bases). The CDR3 totals 16 residues. The germline CDR1 and CDR2 sequences are LNHNV and YYDKDF (reference sequence). The V and J ends lost 1 base and 4 bases respectively, with 16 bases between them.

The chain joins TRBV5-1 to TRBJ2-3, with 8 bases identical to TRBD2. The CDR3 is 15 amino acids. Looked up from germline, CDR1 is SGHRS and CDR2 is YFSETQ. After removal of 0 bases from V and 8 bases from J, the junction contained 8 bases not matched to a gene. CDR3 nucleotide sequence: TGCGCCAGCAGCTTGGCCGCGGGGGGCCAGACTACGCAGTATTTT. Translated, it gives CASSLAAGGQTTQYF.

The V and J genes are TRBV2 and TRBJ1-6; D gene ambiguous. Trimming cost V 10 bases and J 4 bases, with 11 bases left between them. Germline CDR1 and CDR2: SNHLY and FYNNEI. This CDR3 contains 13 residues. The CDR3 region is CATRGGYNSPLHF. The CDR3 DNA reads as TGTGCCACCCGTGGCGGATATAATTCACCCCTCCACTTT.

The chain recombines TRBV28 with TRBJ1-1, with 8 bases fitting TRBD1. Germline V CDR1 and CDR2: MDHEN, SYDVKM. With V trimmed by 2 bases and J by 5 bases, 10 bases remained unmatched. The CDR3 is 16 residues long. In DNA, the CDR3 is TGTGCCAGCAGTTTAGCCGGGACAGGACCTCGGACTGAAGCTTTCTTT. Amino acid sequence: CASSLAGTGPRTEAFF.

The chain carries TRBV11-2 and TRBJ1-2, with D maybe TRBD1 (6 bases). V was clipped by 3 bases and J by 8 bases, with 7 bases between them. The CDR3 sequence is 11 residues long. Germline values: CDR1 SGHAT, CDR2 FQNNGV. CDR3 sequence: CASSFRGGYTF. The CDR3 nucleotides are TGTGCCAGCAGCTTCAGGGGCGGCTACACCTTC. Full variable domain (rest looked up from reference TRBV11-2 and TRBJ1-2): EAGVAQSPRYKIIEKRQSVAFWCNPISGHATLYWYQQILGQGPKLLIQFQNNGVVDDSQLPKDRFSAERLKGVDSTLKIQPAKLEDSAVYLCASSFRGGYTFGSGTRLTVV.

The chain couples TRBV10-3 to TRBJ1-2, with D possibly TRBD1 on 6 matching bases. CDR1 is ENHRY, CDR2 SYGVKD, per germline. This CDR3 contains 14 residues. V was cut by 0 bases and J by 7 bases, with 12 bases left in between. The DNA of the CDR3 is TGTGCCATCAGTGAGTCTAGGGAACAGGGTGGCTACACCTTC. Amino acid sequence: CAISESREQGGYTF.

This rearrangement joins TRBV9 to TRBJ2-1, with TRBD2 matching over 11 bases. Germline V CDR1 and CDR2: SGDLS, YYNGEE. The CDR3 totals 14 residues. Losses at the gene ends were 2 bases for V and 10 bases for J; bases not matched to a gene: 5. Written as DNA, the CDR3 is TGTGCCAGCAGCGTTGCCGGGACTAGCGGCGAGCAGTTCTTC. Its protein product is CASSVAGTSGEQFF.